What follows is one T cell receptor beta chain and its context. The sample is drawn from a study of blood T cell repertoires in COVID-19. V was pared by 3 bases and J by 6 bases, with 6 bases of the junction left unmatched. This CDR3 region has 14 residues. The germline V gene encodes CDR1 SEHNR and CDR2 FQNEAQ (reference sequence). Methods used by the authors: It was from reference gene primer amplification that nucleated cell counts were estimated. Some clones are missing from TCRdb's copy, which holds only in-frame ones; the method was immunoSEQ multiplex PCR. V, J and clone size derive from that table, while D and trimming were established from the DNA sequence. This repertoire shows about 4,400 clones, approximately 78% found once; its top ten account for roughly 45%.

The specimen sequenced was peripheral blood. This sequence originates from a human donor with active or convalescent COVID-19. The donor label of this sample is uncertain. The chain recombines TRBV7-9 with TRBJ2-7, with 9 bases aligning to TRBD1. The CDR3 sequence is CASSLGQGPREQYF. CDR3 nucleotides: TGTGCCAGCAGCTTGGGACAGGGCCCCCGCGAGCAGTACTTC.